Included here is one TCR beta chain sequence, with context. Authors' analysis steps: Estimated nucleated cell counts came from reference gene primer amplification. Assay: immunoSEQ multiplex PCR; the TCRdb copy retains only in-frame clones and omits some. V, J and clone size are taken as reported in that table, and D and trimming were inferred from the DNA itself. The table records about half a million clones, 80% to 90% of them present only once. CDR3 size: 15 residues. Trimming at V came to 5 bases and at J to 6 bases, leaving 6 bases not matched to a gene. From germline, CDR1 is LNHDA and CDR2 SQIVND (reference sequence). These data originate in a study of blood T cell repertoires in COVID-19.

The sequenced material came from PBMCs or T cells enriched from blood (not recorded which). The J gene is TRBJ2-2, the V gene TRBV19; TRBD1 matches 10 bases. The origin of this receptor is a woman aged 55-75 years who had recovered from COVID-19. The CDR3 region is CASSSTGGRAGELFF. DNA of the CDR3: TGTGCCAGTAGTTCGACAGGGGGCCGAGCCGGGGAGCTGTTTTTT.